The TCR beta chain under discussion was sequenced for a study of CD8+ T cells in alopecia areata. Germline V gene data show CDR1 as KGHSH and CDR2 as LQKENI. There are 15 residues in the CDR3. V dropped 3 bases and J dropped 1 base, with 9 bases sitting between them. Reverse transcription of extracted RNA yielded cDNA, which provided the sequencing template. The table came from immunoSEQ multiplex PCR; TCRdb's copy has only in-frame clones and leaves some out. This sample has 250,000 or so clones, with roughly two thirds found just once. The sequence came from a human donor with alopecia areata. V is TRBV18 and J is TRBJ2-2; D ambiguous. This material consisted of CD4+ T cells sorted from blood, taken at week 0. CDR3 residues: CASSPGRKNTGELFF. As DNA, the CDR3 is TGTGCCAGCTCACCGGGCCGGAAGAACACCGGGGAGCTGTTTTTT.